Below, one T cell receptor beta chain is given with its context. Generated by immunoSEQ multiplex PCR, the TCRdb table keeps only in-frame clones and is missing some. Counted here are about 1.5 million clones, roughly 95% occurring once; the ten biggest clones make up 1.2%. The sample is drawn from a study of shared clonotypes between healthy human individuals. Every one of the donors was a Caucasian adult that lived in Nashville, Tennessee. Germline CDR1 MNHEY, CDR2 SMNVEV (reference sequence). Trimming removed 3 bases at V and 12 bases at J, with 20 bases between. The CDR3 has 14 amino acids. V gene TRBV27 combines with J gene TRBJ1-1, with D unclear. The source material was naive CD4+ T cells sorted from blood. Stated subset: CD45RA+ positively selected. This sequence originates from a man younger than 45 in good health. CDR3 loop: CASSFLSSDGHPFF. CDR3 DNA: TGTGCCAGCAGTTTTCTTTCATCGGACGGGCACCCTTTCTTT.